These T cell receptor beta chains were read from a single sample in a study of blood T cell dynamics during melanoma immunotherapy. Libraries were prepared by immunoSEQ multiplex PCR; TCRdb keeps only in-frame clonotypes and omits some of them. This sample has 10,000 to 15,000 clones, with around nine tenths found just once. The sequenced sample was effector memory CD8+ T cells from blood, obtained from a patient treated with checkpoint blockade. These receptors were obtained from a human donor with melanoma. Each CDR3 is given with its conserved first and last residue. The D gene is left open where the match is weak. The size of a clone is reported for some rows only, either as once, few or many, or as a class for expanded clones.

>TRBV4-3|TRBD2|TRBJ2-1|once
CASSQDWLAGLNEQFF
TGCGCCAGCAGCCAAGACTGGCTAGCGGGCCTCAATGAGCAGTTCTTC
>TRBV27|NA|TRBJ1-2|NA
CASSLLAANGGLYGYTF
TGTGCCAGCAGTTTATTGGCAGCGAACGGGGGCCTCTATGGCTACACCTTC
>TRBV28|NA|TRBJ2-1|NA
CASREGTPYNEQFF
TGTGCCAGCAGGGAAGGGACACCATACAATGAGCAGTTCTTC
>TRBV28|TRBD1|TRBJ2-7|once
CASSFRQGDEQYF
TGTGCCAGCAGTTTTCGACAGGGGGACGAGCAGTACTTC
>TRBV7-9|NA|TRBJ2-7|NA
CASSPTLPSYEQYF
TGTGCCAGCAGCCCCACCCTCCCCTCCTACGAGCAGTACTTC
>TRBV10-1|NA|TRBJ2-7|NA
CAHGCKGYYEQYF
TGCGCCCATGGGTGTAAGGGATACTACGAGCAGTACTTC
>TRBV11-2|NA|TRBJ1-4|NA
CASSPTGGPSEKLFF
TGTGCCAGCAGCCCGACCGGAGGGCCTAGTGAAAAACTGTTTTTT
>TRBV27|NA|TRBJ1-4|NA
CASSGSGTANEKLFF
TGTGCCAGCAGTGGCTCGGGGACGGCTAATGAAAAACTGTTTTTT
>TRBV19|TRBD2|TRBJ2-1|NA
CASSVGTSVNEQFF
TGTGCCAGTAGTGTAGGGACTAGCGTGAATGAGCAGTTCTTC
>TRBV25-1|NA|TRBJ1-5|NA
CASSAGTERYLAAAQHF
TGTGCCAGCAGTGCTGGGACGGAAAGGTACCTAGCCGCAGCCCAGCATTTT
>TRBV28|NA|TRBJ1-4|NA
CASSLFTGSGEKLFF
TGTGCCAGCAGTTTATTCACCGGGTCGGGCGAAAAACTGTTTTTT
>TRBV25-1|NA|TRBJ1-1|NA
CASSVSDGNTEAFF
TGTGCCAGCAGTGTATCGGATGGGAACACTGAAGCTTTCTTT
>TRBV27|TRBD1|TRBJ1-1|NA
CASSLLPPQGVGTEAFF
TGTGCCAGCAGTTTATTACCGCCACAGGGGGTTGGAACTGAAGCTTTCTTT
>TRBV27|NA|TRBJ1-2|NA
CASSFGGSPGYTF
TGTGCCAGCAGTTTTGGGGGTTCTCCTGGCTACACCTTC
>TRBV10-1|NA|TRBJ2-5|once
CASSQGFQETQYF
TGCGCCAGCAGCCAGGGTTTTCAAGAGACCCAGTACTTC
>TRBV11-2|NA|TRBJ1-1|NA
CASSLAHTEAFF
TGTGCCAGCAGCTTAGCGCACACTGAAGCTTTCTTT
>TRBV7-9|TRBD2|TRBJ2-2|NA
CASSLGFAGVTGELFF
TGTGCCAGCAGCTTAGGGTTCGCGGGAGTAACCGGGGAGCTGTTTTTT
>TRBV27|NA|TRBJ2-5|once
CASSLSADQETQYF
TGTGCCAGCAGTTTATCGGCGGATCAAGAGACCCAGTACTTC
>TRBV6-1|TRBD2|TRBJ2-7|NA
CASSGPRGAGGPDIYEQYF
TGTGCCAGCAGTGGCCCTAGGGGAGCGGGAGGGCCTGATATCTACGAGCAGTACTTC
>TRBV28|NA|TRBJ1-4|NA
CASSPGTLSSEKLFF
TGTGCCAGCAGCCCTGGGACACTTAGTTCTGAAAAACTGTTTTTT
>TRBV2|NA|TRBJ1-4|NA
CASSEGGSNEKLFF
TGTGCCAGCAGCGAAGGGGGGTCTAATGAAAAACTGTTTTTT
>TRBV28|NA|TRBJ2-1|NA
CASSFTVASNSEQFF
TGTGCCAGCAGTTTTACTGTGGCTAGTAATAGTGAGCAGTTCTTC
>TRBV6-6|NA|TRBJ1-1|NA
CASSHYAGEDTEAFF
TGTGCCAGCAGTCACTACGCAGGAGAGGACACTGAAGCTTTCTTT